The clone carrying this T cell receptor beta chain is termed medium-sized. After constant-region reverse-primer amplification, full-length variable regions underwent semi-nested PCR with Nested Universal Primer A. TCRdb analysed the 5' RACE reads with MiXCR anew, one entry per CDR3 protein. The profile covers about 62,000 distinct CDR3 sequences, with roughly 30% appearing a single time and over 2% taken by the ten largest. Germline lookup yields CDR1 SGHRS and CDR2 YFSETQ. Trimming at V came to 3 bases and at J to 4 bases, leaving 9 bases not matched to a gene. The CDR3 is made up of 15 amino acids.

The sequencing sample was made of tumor-infiltrating naive CD4+ T cells sorted from the breast tumor. The sample's subset: naive CD4+ T cells, CD4+CD45RA+CD25-. The clonotype comes from a female donor with breast cancer. The chain couples TRBV5-1 to TRBJ1-1; TRBD1 matches at 7 bases. The CDR3 protein is CASSSLTGYSTEAFF. The CDR3 nucleotides are TGCGCCAGCAGCTCTTTGACAGGGTATAGCACTGAAGCTTTCTTT.